Shown below are 4 T cell receptor beta chains from a single sample sequenced in a study of shared clonotypes between healthy human individuals. Profiling relied on immunoSEQ multiplex PCR, and the TCRdb table lists in-frame clones only, not all of them. The sample has under 650,000 clones, approximately 95% seen once; the top ten hold 0.06%. Sequencing was performed on naive CD4+ T cells sorted from blood. Subset reported: CD45RA+ positively selected. The receptors originated from a woman aged 30 to 39 in good health.

Only a few counts were recorded for this clone. This rearrangement joins TRBV30 to TRBJ2-1; D may be TRBD2 (6 bases). V was shortened by 1 base and J by 3 bases, with 13 bases between the two germline ends. The length of the CDR3 is 15 residues. The germline CDR1 and CDR2 sequences are GTSNPN and SVGIG (reference sequence). The CDR3 protein is CAWSGLAQFYNEQFF. DNA of the CDR3: TGTGCCTGGAGTGGCCTAGCGCAGTTCTACAATGAGCAGTTCTTC.

This clone has only one observation. The gene calls are TRBV11-1 and TRBJ2-2; 9 bases align to TRBD1. The CDR3 spans 16 residues. Germline loops: CDR1 SGHAT, CDR2 FQDESV (reference sequence). V gave up 1 base and J gave up 3 bases; unmatched junction bases: 3. This CDR3 reads CASSLGTGGDTGELFF. The CDR3 bases are TGTGCCAGCAGCTTAGGAACAGGGGGCGACACCGGGGAGCTGTTTTTT.

This clone was counted a few times. The chain joins TRBV7-8 to TRBJ2-7, with D tentatively TRBD1 or TRBD2 (5 bases each). This CDR3 region has 13 residues. The V gene lost 8 bases and the J gene lost 0 bases, with 11 bases spanning the gap. Looked up from germline, CDR1 is SGHVS and CDR2 is FQNEAQ. CDR3 region: CASGTKSSYEQYF. The CDR3 DNA is TGTGCCAGCGGGACCAAGAGCTCCTACGAGCAGTACTTC.

This clone was recorded only once. Other DNA sequences in the same sample also yield this CDR3. The chain couples TRBV28 to TRBJ1-5; D unclear. The germline CDR1 and CDR2 sequences are MDHEN and SYDVKM. The CDR3 contains 12 residues. V gave up 3 bases and J gave up 6 bases, with 6 bases separating them. For the CDR3, the DNA is TGTGCCAGCAGTTTCGGAAGTCAGCCCCAGCATTTT. Translation gives CASSFGSQPQHF.